Below, one T cell receptor (beta chain) is given with its context. Its antigen is currently not known. No much larger clone is present one base from it, and per-base qualities are unavailable. The source of the sample is a study of OX40 agonist ivuxolimab in advanced cancers. With regard to the full study: The costimulatory receptor OX40 (CD134) was targeted by ivuxolimab, a fully human IgG2 agonistic monoclonal antibody. Peripheral TCRbeta sequencing aimed to test whether ivuxolimab altered TCR sequence diversity and caused clonal T-cell expansion. Intravenous ivuxolimab was administered to patients every 2 weeks at six dose levels: 0.01, 0.1, 0.3, 1.5, 3 and 10 mg/kg. In the dose-escalation cohort, approximately 80% of patients were male, and the mean age was 60 years with a range of roughly 20 to 79. Three dose-escalation patients achieved partial responses, one with hepatocellular carcinoma and two with cutaneous melanoma. Prior anti-PD-1, anti-PD-L1 or anti-CTLA-4 therapy was permitted, and checkpoint inhibitors had been received by around 40% of dose-escalation patients. Of the approximately 50 dose-escalation patients, hepatocellular carcinoma was present in 19, melanoma in roughly 15, renal cell carcinoma in 9 and head and neck cancer in 9. The paper describes the monotherapy dose-escalation part (N of about 52 patients) of the phase I trial of ivuxolimab. The paper as a whole reports these results and caveats: On average, CD8+ T cells showed more expanded clones than CD4+ T cells after ivuxolimab. The antigen specificity of the peripheral T cells that underwent clonal expansion was not determined. Low levels of normalized T-cell clonal expansion were also seen in some patients who did not respond. At doses of 0.1 to 3.0 mg/kg, clonal expansion of both CD4+ and CD8+ T cells in blood was seen between baseline and week 6. In the 0.1-3.0 mg/kg groups, partial responders had among the lowest normalized peripheral clonal expansion, particularly in CD8+ T cells.

The V and J ends are trimmed by 10 bases and 2 bases, leaving 12 bases between them. The germline V gene yields MDHEN for CDR1 and SYDVKM for CDR2. Inclusive of the bounding cysteine and phenylalanine, the CDR3 is 12 residues long. Just the 36-base CDR3 DNA is kept, in frame starting at base 1. Patients with autoimmune disease history or receiving systemic immunosuppression were excluded from the trial. Peripheral blood for TCR sequencing was collected from all dose cohorts at baseline, on cycle 4 day 1, and on cycle 7 day 1. Samples came from an open-label, multicenter, first-in-human phase I dose-escalation trial of ivuxolimab. Adults with locally advanced or metastatic melanoma, renal cell, hepatocellular, or head and neck squamous cell carcinoma were enrolled in the trial. CD4+ and CD8+ T cells were sorted separately from peripheral blood before TCR sequencing. For sequencing of the TCRbeta CDR3 region, genomic DNA was extracted from the sorted cells. The immunoSEQ Assay was used to sequence the TCRbeta CDR3 regions. TCRdb stores this immuneACCESS table with in-frame sequences only. Part of the clones is absent; in the studies checked, under half of the shortfall reflects unresolved V genes, and no reason is known for the rest. The sample contains roughly 29,000 clones, approximately 86% of them found a single time. Together, the top ten hold roughly a fifth of the sample.

This specimen was CD4+ or CD8+ T cells sorted from blood, taken in a trial of the OX40 agonist ivuxolimab. The sequence came from an adult with an advanced solid tumor such as melanoma, head and neck, liver or kidney cancer. The chain links TRBV28 with TRBJ2-7; no D gene call is confident. The CDR3 is CATNTRPYEQYF. The sequenced DNA: TGTGCCACCAATACCCGCCCCTACGAGCAGTACTTC.